The 22 T cell receptor beta chains presented below share a single source sample, sequenced in a study of Tregs in tolerant kidney transplant recipients. The method was immunoSEQ multiplex PCR; TCRdb's version includes in-frame clones alone and lacks a portion of them. The table shows roughly 50,000 clones, with roughly 87% occurring only once. Recipients received nonmyeloablative bone marrow transplants from related graft donors, with transient mixed chimerism. The starting material was CD8+ T cells from blood (PBMCs), obtained 12 months after the transplant. These TCRs come from a human patient who received a combined kidney and bone marrow transplant. The T cells may come from the graft donor.

The DNA of the CDR3 is TGTGCCAGCAGTTACGAAGCGTCCAACACAGATACGCAGTATTTT. The encoded protein is CASSYEASNTDTQYF. The V gene is TRBV6-6, the J gene TRBJ2-3; no firm D call. From germline, CDR1 is MNHNY and CDR2 SVGAGI (reference sequence). V gave up 2 bases and J gave up 2 bases, with 11 bases separating them. This CDR3 contains 15 residues.

The chain links TRBV9 to TRBJ2-2; D is ambiguous. Deletions cut 3 bases from V and 3 bases from J, with 9 bases between. The CDR3 contains 14 residues. In germline, CDR1 is SGDLS, CDR2 YYNGEE. The CDR3 DNA follows: TGTGCCAGCAGCGCCCCACTTTACACCGGGGAGCTGTTTTTT. Its translation: CASSAPLYTGELFF.

The chain combines TRBV27 with TRBJ2-3; the match to TRBD2 covers 10 bases. The CDR3 consists of 20 residues. V trimming: 3 bases; J trimming: 4 bases; junction bases outside the gene matches: 19. CDR1 is MNHEY and CDR2 is SMNVEV in the germline V gene (reference sequence). The CDR3 sequence is CASSFITNGLAAWSADTQYF. The CDR3 nucleotides are TGTGCCAGCAGTTTCATCACGAACGGACTAGCGGCCTGGAGTGCAGATACGCAGTATTTT.

The rearrangement joins TRBV28 to TRBJ2-2; D is unclear. Germline V gene lookup returns CDR1 MDHEN and CDR2 SYDVKM. Trimming shortened V by 6 bases and J by 4 bases, and 6 bases separated the two germline ends. The CDR3 is 12 residues long. The CDR3 nucleotides read TGTGCCAGCAGCTTTCCCACCGGGGAGCTGTTTTTT. Its protein is CASSFPTGELFF.

This clone appeared a few times. The chain employs TRBV27 and TRBJ2-7, with D uncertain. Germline assignment: CDR1 MNHEY and CDR2 SMNVEV (reference sequence). V was clipped by 2 bases and J by 4 bases, with 9 bases between them. The CDR3 has 13 residues. The DNA of the CDR3 is TGTGCCAGCAGTTTACTGTACGCGTACGAGCAGTACTTC. Encoded protein: CASSLLYAYEQYF.

The V gene is TRBV9, the J gene TRBJ2-3; TRBD1 is a possible D gene (6 bases). The CDR3 is 15 residues long. The ends were cut back, 4 bases at V and 1 base at J, with 13 bases in the middle. From germline, CDR1 is SGDLS and CDR2 YYNGEE. The CDR3 DNA is TGTGCCAGCAGCTCCGAGGGGGTCGGCACAGATACGCAGTATTTT. Translating gives CASSSEGVGTDTQYF.

This clone was counted once. The rearrangement links TRBV4-3 to TRBJ1-1, with D perhaps matching TRBD1 (5 bases). The CDR3 extends over 15 amino acids. Trimming took 0 bases from V and 2 from J, leaving 10 bases between them. CDR1 and CDR2 from the germline V gene are LGHNA and YSLEER. This chain's CDR3 is CASSQDGATNTEAFF. The CDR3 region has the DNA TGCGCCAGCAGCCAAGATGGGGCCACAAACACTGAAGCTTTCTTT.

The V gene is TRBV7-9, the J gene TRBJ2-4, with a weak D call TRBD2 (5 bases). V shed 6 bases and J shed 1 base, with 10 bases lying between them. The CDR3 runs 14 residues. From germline, CDR1 is SEHNR and CDR2 FQNEAQ (reference sequence). CDR3 amino acids: CASREPGAKNIQYF. The CDR3 coding sequence is TGTGCCAGCAGGGAACCGGGGGCCAAAAACATTCAGTACTTC. The full variable domain, in which reference TRBV7-9 and TRBJ2-4 provide the parts outside the CDR3, is DTGVSQNPRHKITKRGQNVTFRCDPISEHNRLYWYRQTLGQGPEFLTYFQNEAQLEKSRLLSDRFSAERPKGSFSTLEIQRTEQGDSAMYLCASREPGAKNIQYFGAGTRLSVL.

The rearrangement joins TRBV7-9 to TRBJ2-7; D perhaps matches TRBD2 (5 bases). V was pared by 4 bases and J by 7 bases, with 11 bases between. Germline lookup yields CDR1 SEHNR and CDR2 FQNEAQ (reference sequence). The CDR3 runs to 12 residues. The CDR3 DNA reads as TGTGCCAGCAGCTCCCTGTCGGGGGAGCAGTACTTC. Translation gives CASSSLSGEQYF.

Here the CDR3 reads CASSIASGRFTGELFF. CDR3 sequence (DNA): TGTGCCAGTAGTATCGCTAGCGGCCGATTCACCGGGGAGCTGTTTTTT. This chain uses TRBV19 with TRBJ2-2, with TRBD2 matching 7 bases. This CDR3 is 16 amino acids long. Germline V gene data show CDR1 as LNHDA and CDR2 as SQIVND (reference sequence). V dropped 3 bases and J dropped 4; count of bases not matched to a gene: 8.

The V call is TRBV19, the J call TRBJ2-7, with D perhaps matching TRBD2 (6 bases). Between the trimmed V and J ends, which lost 5 bases and 0 bases, there was a span of 14 bases. This CDR3 spans 15 amino acids. CDR1 is LNHDA and CDR2 is SQIVND in the germline V gene (reference sequence). This CDR3 is CASSALLGSSYEQYF. Written as DNA, the CDR3 is TGTGCCAGTAGTGCCCTACTCGGGAGCTCCTACGAGCAGTACTTC.

The chain joins TRBV5-6 to TRBJ2-7; a possible D gene is TRBD1 (6 bases). CDR1 is SGHDT, CDR2 YYEEEE, per germline. This CDR3 spans 13 amino acids. V was pared by 5 bases and J by 1 base, with 10 bases between. This CDR3 reads CASRETGSYEQYF. The CDR3 DNA is TGTGCCAGCAGGGAGACAGGTTCCTACGAGCAGTACTTC. The complete variable domain, with remaining parts taken from reference TRBV5-6 and TRBJ2-7, reads DAGVTQSPTHLIKTRGQQVTLRCSPKSGHDTVSWYQQALGQGPQFIFQYYEEEERQRGNFPDRFSGHQFPNYSSELNVNALLLGDSALYLCASRETGSYEQYFGPGTRLTVT.

The chain employs TRBV5-4 and TRBJ1-2; 7 bases line up with TRBD1. The CDR3 extends over 12 amino acids. The V gene's germline CDR1 is SGHNT and CDR2 YYREEE (reference sequence). The CDR3 region has the DNA TGTGCTTTCAACAGGGGATCGCGTGGCTACACCTTC. Its protein is CAFNRGSRGYTF.

CDR3 in amino acids: CASSVGDREETQYF. CDR3 bases: TGTGCCAGCAGCGTAGGGGACAGGGAGGAGACCCAGTACTTC. The rearrangement links TRBV9 to TRBJ2-5; TRBD1 agrees at 9 bases. In germline, CDR1 is SGDLS, CDR2 YYNGEE. Trimming removed 0 bases from V and 5 bases from J; junction bases left unmatched: 2. The CDR3 totals 14 residues. Looking up the rest from reference TRBV9 and TRBJ2-5 gives the full variable domain: DSGVTQTPKHLITATGQRVTLRCSPRSGDLSVYWYQQSLDQGLQFLIQYYNGEERAKGNILERFSAQQFPDLHSELNLSSLELGDSALYFCASSVGDREETQYFGPGTRLLVL.

The chain recombines TRBV7-8 with TRBJ2-1, with TRBD2 identical over 10 bases. CDR3 length equals 17 residues. V lost 1 base and J lost 7; bases outside the gene matches: 10. Germline loops: CDR1 SGHVS, CDR2 FQNEAQ. The CDR3 region has the DNA TGTGCCAGCAGCTTAGTTCACCAGCGGGAGGGGGATAATGAGCAGTTCTTC. It specifies CASSLVHQREGDNEQFF.

The rearrangement joins TRBV30 to TRBJ2-1; D ambiguous. Germline CDR1 reads GTSNPN; CDR2 reads SVGIG (reference sequence). V was pared by 3 bases and J by 4 bases, with 4 bases between. This CDR3 is built from 11 residues. The CDR3 DNA reads TGTGCCTGGAGACAGTACAATGAGCAGTTCTTC. It yields the protein CAWRQYNEQFF.

The rearrangement links TRBV5-4 to TRBJ2-3; TRBD2 matches 10 bases. Germline V gene data show CDR1 as SGHNT and CDR2 as YYREEE (reference sequence). V was clipped by 2 bases and J by 6 bases; unmatched bases: 6. The CDR3 length is 15 residues. CDR3 residues: CASSFLAGVADTQYF. In nucleotides, the CDR3 is TGTGCCAGCAGCTTTCTAGCGGGAGTGGCGGATACGCAGTATTTT. Full variable domain (rest looked up from reference TRBV5-4 and TRBJ2-3): ETGVTQSPTHLIKTRGQQVTLRCSSQSGHNTVSWYQQALGQGPQFIFQYYREEENGRGNFPPRFSGLQFPNYSSELNVNALELDDSALYLCASSFLAGVADTQYFGPGTRLTVL.

The genes are TRBV7-2 and TRBJ2-2, with D perhaps TRBD2 (6 bases). V was shortened by 4 bases and J by 2 bases, with 14 bases between the two germline ends. This CDR3 contains 16 residues. Germline V gene data show CDR1 as SGHTA and CDR2 as FQGNSA. CDR3 nucleotides: TGTGCCAGCAGCTCCCCGGGACTGAGAAACACCGGGGAGCTGTTTTTT. This translates into CASSSPGLRNTGELFF.

V and J are TRBV12-5 and TRBJ1-1; maybe TRBD1 (5 bases). Trimming took off 5 bases at V and 3 bases at J, with 13 bases between the two ends. The CDR3 covers 14 residues. Germline CDR1 LGHNT, CDR2 FRNRAP. The CDR3 here is CASGVAFRDTEAFF. Written as DNA, the CDR3 is TGTGCTAGTGGTGTCGCGTTCAGGGACACTGAAGCTTTCTTT.

The chain couples TRBV12-2 to TRBJ2-2; the D segment call TRBD2 is taken from the table without a DNA check. TRBV12-2 is shown as a pseudogene. The CDR3 extends over 21 amino acids. CDR3 residues: CASRPNSGVRTSGRNTGELFF. The CDR3 nucleotides are TGTGCAAGTCGCCCGAACAGTGGGGTCAGGACTAGCGGGCGAAACACCGGGGAGCTGTTTTTT.

The V and J genes are TRBV7-9 and TRBJ2-5; 10 nucleotides match TRBD2. This CDR3 contains 16 residues. In germline, CDR1 is SEHNR, CDR2 FQNEAQ (reference sequence). V shed 4 bases and J 7 bases; nucleotides not matched to a gene: 12. The CDR3 is CASSWGLAGGSGTQYF. In DNA form, the CDR3 reads TGTGCCAGCAGCTGGGGGTTAGCGGGAGGCTCGGGGACCCAGTACTTC.

The V gene is TRBV7-9, the J gene TRBJ1-2, with 7 bases identical to TRBD1. This CDR3 is 14 amino acids long. Germline CDR1 is SEHNR and CDR2 is FQNEAQ (reference sequence). J gave up 6 bases and V 6 bases, and 10 bases lay outside the gene matches. As DNA, the CDR3 is TGTGCCAGCAGAAGACAGACAGGGTACGATGGCTACACCTTC. Protein sequence: CASRRQTGYDGYTF.